This T cell receptor (beta chain) emerged from a study of control samples from healthy donors and cancer patients (dated by TCRdb to 2018 to 2020). Note on this clone: Its antigen remains unidentified. Base qualities are not at hand, and no much larger clone is one base apart.

Sequences LGHDT (CDR1) and YNNKEL (CDR2) are obtained from the germline V gene (reference sequence). The CDR3 runs 14 residues from the cysteine to the phenylalanine. Kept here is only the CDR3 DNA, which spans 42 bases and is read in frame from base 1. V loses 2 bases at its end and J loses 6 bases; junction bases beyond the gene matches: 6. Library preparation employed the immunoSEQ multiplex PCR assay. Entries here come from immuneACCESS through TCRdb and include only in-frame sequences with V and J called. Some clones fail to appear in such tables; in the studies checked, an unresolved V gene covers under half of the shortfall, and the cause of the remainder is unknown. Counted in this sample were fewer than 300,000 clones; almost 85% of them appeared once. Together, the top ten hold 13% of the sample.

What was sequenced was PBMCs. The clonotype comes from a woman aged 55-70 years with lung cancer. The chain is assembled from TRBV3-1 (or the pseudogene TRBV3-2) and TRBJ2-7, with 8 central nucleotides matching TRBD2. The CDR3 in this case is CASSQHGGAREQYF. The nucleotides are TGTGCCAGCAGCCAACACGGGGGGGCACGCGAGCAGTACTTC.